This is a list of T cell receptor beta chains from one sample in a study of T cell responses to AZD1222 COVID-19 vaccine. Profiling relied on immunoSEQ multiplex PCR, and the TCRdb table lists in-frame clones only, not all of them. The data contain more than 75,000 clones, about 89% of them singletons. Here the sequenced sample was peripheral blood, taken on day 0 of AZD1222 vaccination. The receptors come from an adult in good health. Both conserved end residues are trimmed from each CDR3.

j_call v_call cdr3_aa
TRBJ2-3 TRBV5-6 ASSLPPGRGTQY
TRBJ2-3 TRBV5-4 ASSLGLAGGTTDTQY
TRBJ1-1 TRBV6-5 ASSYSRGRGEAF
TRBJ2-1 TRBV2 ASTSPRQADNEQF
TRBJ1-2 TRBV7-2 ASSLAHGQSGGGYT
TRBJ1-6 TRBV5-5 ASEFTGMSSYNSPLH
TRBJ2-1 TRBV5-1 ASSLGQEGNEQF
TRBJ2-7 TRBV5-1 ASSLDGVGYEQY
TRBJ2-5 TRBV28 ASSDLARGTQY
TRBJ2-1 TRBV11-3 ASSLGVAGPEQF